Below are 5 T cell receptor beta chains sequenced from a single sample in a study of cytomegalovirus exposure and HLA in healthy donors. The PCR made use of 60 Vbeta and 13 Jbeta primers. The repertoire was sequenced with immunoSEQ multiplex PCR; TCRdb's copy has only in-frame clones and lacks some. The sample has some 100,000 clones, about 85% seen once. The sequenced material came from PBMCs. The origin of the receptors is a girl aged 2 to 9 in good health and CMV-seropositive.

This clone was observed a few times. This chain joins TRBV27 and TRBJ2-1; 10 nucleotides match TRBD2. The germline CDR1 and CDR2 sequences are MNHEY and SMNVEV (reference sequence). CDR3 length: 14 amino acids. Unmatched junction bases numbered 6, after V lost 5 bases and J lost 8 bases. CDR3 sequence: CASSASGSWDEQFF. The CDR3 nucleotides are TGTGCCAGCAGTGCTAGCGGGAGTTGGGATGAGCAGTTCTTC.

The rearrangement links TRBV30 to TRBJ1-1; maybe TRBD1 (6 bases). V was pared by 6 bases and J by 4 bases, with 12 bases between. The V gene's germline CDR1 is GTSNPN and CDR2 SVGIG (reference sequence). This CDR3 is built from 12 residues. CDR3 region: CACSRGGTEAFF. The CDR3 DNA follows: TGTGCCTGTTCCAGGGGCGGCACTGAAGCTTTCTTT.

The chain joins TRBV7-9 to TRBJ1-2; D not resolved. This CDR3 is 13 amino acids long. V lost 5 bases and J 3 bases, leaving 10 bases between the germline ends. Per the germline V gene, CDR1 is SEHNR and CDR2 is FQNEAQ (reference sequence). CDR3 in DNA: TGTGCCAGCAGCCCCTCCGGAGACTATGGCTACACCTTC. Amino acids: CASSPSGDYGYTF.

The J gene is TRBJ2-7, the V gene TRBV6-1; TRBD2 aligns across 9 bases. Losses at the gene ends were 2 bases for V and 9 bases for J; bases not matched to a gene: 11. This CDR3 comprises 15 residues. The germline V gene encodes CDR1 MNHNS and CDR2 SASEGT. CDR3: CASSESSGSRERQYF. CDR3 bases: TGTGCCAGCAGTGAAAGTAGCGGGAGCCGGGAACGGCAGTACTTC.

This clone was recorded once. The V gene is TRBV19, the J gene TRBJ1-1; 10 bases fit TRBD1. Germline CDR1 reads LNHDA; CDR2 reads SQIVND (reference sequence). J lost 4 bases, V lost 3 bases, and 5 bases had no gene match. The CDR3 loop spans 15 amino acids. CDR3 sequence (DNA): TGTGCCAGTAGTATGGGACAGGGGACGGGCACTGAAGCTTTCTTT. Its translation: CASSMGQGTGTEAFF. The whole variable domain, remainder taken from reference TRBV19 and TRBJ1-1, is DGGITQSPKYLFRKEGQNVTLSCEQNLNHDAMYWYRQDPGQGLRLIYYSQIVNDFQKGDIAEGYSVSREKKESFPLTVTSAQKNPTAFYLCASSMGQGTGTEAFFGQGTRLTVV.